Shown below are 31 T cell receptor beta chains from a single sample sequenced in a study of T cell repertoires in cytomegalovirus infection. MiXCR was run by TCRdb on the reads, yielding one entry per CDR3 protein. The top ten hold 10% of the sample, which has about 460,000 distinct CDR3 sequences, 10% to 12% seen once. Sequenced: PBMCs. These receptors originate from a human donor in good health (CMV status not recorded). Some clones in this sample may be carry-over from other donors' samples.

This clonotype was picked up many times. The chain uses TRBV28 and TRBJ1-5, with 8 positions matching TRBD1. The trim removed 7 bases at V and 2 bases at J, leaving 10 bases unmatched. The CDR3 totals 16 residues. Looked up from germline, CDR1 is MDHEN and CDR2 is SYDVKM. This chain's CDR3 is CASTSSQDRGNQPQHF. The CDR3 DNA follows: TGTGCCAGCACCTCGAGTCAGGACAGGGGCAATCAGCCCCAGCATTTT.

Note on this clonotype: This may stem from a read error, because a much larger clone lies one nucleotide away. The genes are TRBV11-2 and TRBJ2-7, with TRBD1 matching 7 bases. The better agreement between TRBJ2-1 and the DNA end casts doubt on the J call. The CDR3 spans 15 residues. Germline assignment: CDR1 SGHAT and CDR2 FQNNGV. The chain's CDR3 is CASSYLTGTAYEQFF. CDR3 sequence (DNA): TGTGCCAGCAGCTACCTAACCGGGACAGCCTACGAGCAGTTCTTC.

The V gene is TRBV5-1, the J gene TRBJ2-1, with D possibly being TRBD1 or TRBD2 (5 bases each). The CDR3 sequence is 13 residues long. The V gene's germline CDR1 is SGHRS and CDR2 YFSETQ. Trimming cost V 4 bases and J 6 bases, with 11 bases left between them. DNA for the CDR3: TGCGCCAGCAGCGGGACCTCCCCCAATGAGCAGTTCTTC. Translating it yields CASSGTSPNEQFF.

The rearrangement joins TRBV29-1 to TRBJ2-7, with 11 bases aligning to TRBD2. With V trimmed by 5 bases and J by 4 bases, 7 bases remained unmatched. Germline CDR1 is SQVTM and CDR2 is ANQGSEA. The CDR3 runs 14 residues. The DNA for the CDR3 is TGCAGCGTTATCACTAGCGGGAGACGATACGAGCAGTACTTC. This encodes CSVITSGRRYEQYF.

Details on this clonotype: A much larger clone lies one base from this, so it may be a read error. The V call is TRBV10-3, the J call TRBJ2-1; D may be TRBD2 (6 bases). The CDR3 contains 15 residues. CDR1 ENHRY and CDR2 SYGVKD come from the germline V gene. The CDR3 region is CAIRGAGSSYNERFF. CDR3 DNA: TGTGCCATCAGGGGAGCGGGTAGCTCCTACAATGAGCGGTTCTTC.

This clonotype appeared a few times. This sequence joins TRBV6-5 and TRBJ2-6; 9 nucleotides line up with TRBD1. Trimming removed 6 bases from V and 0 bases from J; junction bases left unmatched: 12. The CDR3 length is 19 residues. Germline assignment: CDR1 MNHEY and CDR2 SVGAGI. This chain's CDR3 is CASRPLRGTGSSGANVLTF. The CDR3 region has the DNA TGTGCCAGCAGACCTTTGCGCGGGACAGGGAGCTCTGGGGCCAACGTCCTGACTTTC.

This clonotype has ten or more counts. This chain connects TRBV11-2 to TRBJ2-1, with D maybe TRBD2 (6 bases). The CDR3 spans 14 residues. The germline V gene has CDR1 SGHAT and CDR2 FQNNGV. Trimming took off 4 bases at V and 4 bases at J, with 11 bases between the two ends. CDR3 sequence reads: CASSYGSGYNEQFF. As DNA, the CDR3 is TGTGCCAGCAGCTACGGGAGTGGGTACAATGAGCAGTTCTTC.

V is TRBV3-1 and J is TRBJ1-2; D is uncertain. The germline gives CDR1 LGHDT, CDR2 YNNKEL (reference sequence). The CDR3 is made up of 14 amino acids. The V gene lost 5 bases and the J gene lost 2 bases, with 12 bases spanning the gap. Here the CDR3 reads CASSLSGRNYGYTF. Here the CDR3 DNA reads TGTGCCAGCAGCTTAAGCGGCAGAAACTATGGCTACACCTTC.

This clonotype was detected ten times or more. This chain uses TRBV2 with TRBJ2-2; D is unresolved. The V end was cut by 7 bases, the J end by 1 base, with 10 bases between. The V gene's germline CDR1 is SNHLY and CDR2 FYNNEI. The length of the CDR3 is 14 residues. The CDR3 coding sequence is TGTGCCAGCAAATCGGAAGTGAACACCGGGGAGCTGTTTTTT. Residues: CASKSEVNTGELFF.

This clonotype was seen many times. The V gene is TRBV24-1, the J gene TRBJ1-1; D possibly corresponds to TRBD1 (6 bases). CDR1 and CDR2 from the germline V gene are KGHDR and SFDVKD. V was clipped by 4 bases and J by 7 bases, with 15 bases between them. The CDR3 extends over 14 amino acids. CDR3 residues: CATSDHDRTDEAFF. The CDR3 nucleotides read TGTGCCACCAGTGACCATGACAGGACCGATGAAGCTTTCTTT.

The chain carries TRBV7-9 and TRBJ1-1; 7 bases agree with TRBD1. The V gene end was trimmed by 5 bases and the J gene end by 6 bases; junction bases not matched to a gene: 6. CDR1 SEHNR and CDR2 FQNEAQ come from the germline V gene (reference sequence). CDR3 size: 13 residues. The CDR3 spells CASSTGQPPEAFF. The CDR3 region has the DNA TGTGCCAGCAGCACGGGACAGCCACCTGAAGCTTTCTTT.

This clonotype showed up many times. The V gene is TRBV7-2, the J gene TRBJ2-2; 7 bases agree with TRBD2. Trimming at V came to 1 base and at J to 9 bases, leaving 11 bases not matched to a gene. This CDR3 is 16 amino acids long. Germline loops: CDR1 SGHTA, CDR2 FQGNSA. CDR3 sequence: CASSLGSTSARRELFF. The CDR3 DNA is TGTGCCAGCAGCTTAGGGTCAACTAGCGCTAGACGGGAGCTGTTTTTT.

This clonotype was counted ten times or more. CDR3 sequence reads: CASSLGELTMFF. For the CDR3, the DNA is TGTGCCAGCAGCTTAGGGGAGTTGACAATGTTCTTC. The V call is TRBV7-2, the J call TRBJ2-1; D might be TRBD2 (5 bases). Germline CDR1 reads SGHTA; CDR2 reads FQGNSA. Trimming shortened V by 1 base and J by 15 bases, and 13 bases separated the two germline ends. The CDR3 totals 12 residues. The complete variable domain, with remaining parts taken from reference TRBV7-2 and TRBJ2-1, reads GAGVSQSPSNKVTEKGKDVELRCDPISGHTALYWYRQSLGQGLEFLIYFQGNSAPDKSGLPSDRFSAERTGGSVSTLTIQRTQQEDSAVYLCASSLGELTMFFGPGTRLTVL.

This clonotype was counted ten times or more. This rearrangement joins TRBV7-8 to TRBJ1-4; the match to TRBD1 covers 7 bases. The CDR3 is made up of 15 amino acids. The ends lost 5 bases at V and 7 bases at J; junction bases unmatched: 10. Germline V gene lookup returns CDR1 SGHVS and CDR2 FQNEAQ. The CDR3 sequence: CASSPRDSLIEKLFF. The CDR3 nucleotides read TGTGCCAGCAGCCCCAGGGACAGCCTAATTGAAAAACTGTTTTTT.

This clonotype was seen ten or more times. This sequence joins TRBV3-1 and TRBJ1-2; TRBD1 matches at 7 bases. The CDR3 length is 13 residues. CDR1 and CDR2 from the germline V gene are LGHDT and YNNKEL (reference sequence). The V gene end was trimmed by 4 bases and the J gene end by 4 bases; junction bases not matched to a gene: 3. The CDR3 spells CASSPRGGYGYTF. The CDR3 bases are TGTGCCAGCAGCCCCAGGGGGGGCTATGGCTACACCTTC.

There are a few counts of this clonotype. The rearrangement links TRBV15 to TRBJ2-6; TRBD1 matches 9 bases. Germline V CDR1 and CDR2: LNHNV, YYDKDF (reference sequence). Losses at the gene ends were 1 base for V and 3 bases for J; bases not matched to a gene: 19. There are 22 residues in the CDR3. CDR3 sequence reads: CATSRGASLTGGSIRGANVLTF. CDR3 coding DNA: TGTGCCACCAGCAGAGGTGCCTCCCTCACAGGGGGCTCCATCCGTGGGGCCAACGTCCTGACTTTC.

This clonotype came up a few times. This sequence joins TRBV5-4 and TRBJ1-2, with D possibly being TRBD1 (6 bases). The CDR3 sequence is 14 residues long. Germline V lookup: CDR1 SGHNT, CDR2 YYREEE (reference sequence). Trimming cost V 0 bases and J 2 bases, with 8 bases left between them. The CDR3 protein is CASSLVGTNYGYTF. As DNA, the CDR3 is TGTGCCAGCAGCTTGGTGGGGACAAACTATGGCTACACCTTC. The full variable domain, in which reference TRBV5-4 and TRBJ1-2 provide the parts outside the CDR3, is ETGVTQSPTHLIKTRGQQVTLRCSSQSGHNTVSWYQQALGQGPQFIFQYYREEENGRGNFPPRFSGLQFPNYSSELNVNALELDDSALYLCASSLVGTNYGYTFGSGTRLTVV.

This clonotype came up many times. The chain carries TRBV7-9 and TRBJ1-6, with unresolved D. The germline CDR1 and CDR2 sequences are SEHNR and FQNEAQ (reference sequence). The V gene lost 1 base and the J gene lost 9 bases, with 16 bases spanning the gap. This CDR3 contains 16 residues. The CDR3 loop reads CASSLESGTRGSPLHF. DNA for the CDR3: TGTGCCAGCAGCTTAGAGAGTGGAACCCGGGGTTCACCCCTCCACTTT.

Ten or more counts support this clonotype. J is TRBJ2-1 and V is TRBV11-2; D is undetermined. Germline values: CDR1 SGHAT, CDR2 FQNNGV. The CDR3 spans 16 residues. The germline V and J ends were trimmed by 5 bases and 4 bases, with 18 bases remaining between them. CDR3 coding DNA: TGTGCCAGCAGCCCAACCAAAGGTTTGGTTTACAATGAGCAGTTCTTC. Its translation: CASSPTKGLVYNEQFF.

This clonotype showed up just a few times. The chain joins TRBV20-1 to TRBJ1-2, with a weak D call TRBD1 (5 bases). Trimming pared 2 bases from V and 0 bases from J, leaving 22 bases between. The V gene's germline CDR1 is DFQATT and CDR2 SNEGSKA (reference sequence). This CDR3 region has 18 residues. The chain's CDR3 is CSARPPGHRRGANYGYTF. The CDR3 region has the DNA TGCAGTGCTAGACCACCGGGCCACAGGAGAGGAGCTAACTATGGCTACACCTTC.

This clonotype was counted many times. The rearrangement links TRBV6-1 to TRBJ1-1, with D perhaps TRBD1 (5 bases). CDR1 and CDR2 from the germline V gene are MNHNS and SASEGT. This CDR3 is 15 amino acids long. V gave up 4 bases and J gave up 6 bases, with 18 bases separating them. The chain's CDR3 is CASSVLRDRGAEAFF. CDR3 DNA sequence: TGTGCCAGCAGTGTCCTCAGGGACCGGGGCGCTGAAGCTTTCTTT.

This clonotype was counted many times. The chain has TRBV7-2 and TRBJ2-7; D remains ambiguous. Germline lookup yields CDR1 SGHTA and CDR2 FQGNSA. V lost 6 bases and J lost 0, with 12 bases in between. CDR3 length: 14 residues. The CDR3 spells CASRVPSGSYEQYF. CDR3 nucleotides: TGTGCCAGCAGGGTGCCCTCGGGCTCCTACGAGCAGTACTTC.

This clonotype was found many times. V gene TRBV7-2 combines with J gene TRBJ2-7; D possibly corresponds to TRBD2 (6 bases). CDR3 length equals 13 residues. Germline lookup yields CDR1 SGHTA and CDR2 FQGNSA. Trimming stripped 8 bases from V and 3 bases from J, with 14 bases between. CDR3 loop: CASGLAEIYEQYF. Written as DNA, the CDR3 is TGTGCCAGCGGTTTAGCGGAAATCTACGAGCAGTACTTC.

This clonotype has a count of ten or more. This chain connects TRBV24-1 to TRBJ2-1; 7 bases map to TRBD2. The CDR3 covers 12 residues. Germline V gene sequence: CDR1 KGHDR, CDR2 SFDVKD. V lost 0 bases and J lost 14; bases outside the gene matches: 3. CDR3 DNA sequence: TGTGCCACCAGTGATTTGGTTGCGGGGGAGTTCTTC. It specifies CATSDLVAGEFF.

In its sample, this clonotype was seen many times. CDR3 nucleotide sequence: TGTGCCAGCAGTTTAAGGGGGACAGGTGAAGCTTTCTTT. Residues: CASSLRGTGEAFF. V gene TRBV27 combines with J gene TRBJ1-1; 8 nucleotides align to TRBD1. The CDR3 sequence is 13 residues long. J was trimmed by 7 bases and V by 2 bases; bases with no gene match: 3. Germline V gene sequence: CDR1 MNHEY, CDR2 SMNVEV (reference sequence).

This clonotype was seen repeatedly, ten times or more. The chain joins TRBV2 to TRBJ2-1, with TRBD1 matching 9 bases. CDR1 and CDR2 from the germline V gene are SNHLY and FYNNEI. This CDR3 has 15 residues. V dropped 6 bases and J dropped 3; count of bases not matched to a gene: 6. CDR3 sequence: CASREDRGDYNEQFF. Here the CDR3 DNA reads TGTGCCAGCAGGGAGGACAGGGGCGACTACAATGAGCAGTTCTTC.

This clonotype was observed at least ten times. The CDR3 loop reads CASSSPPSEQYF. The CDR3 bases are TGTGCCAGCAGCTCCCCCCCCTCCGAGCAGTACTTC. This chain connects TRBV7-9 to TRBJ2-7; no firm D call. This CDR3 is 12 amino acids long. The germline V gene has CDR1 SEHNR and CDR2 FQNEAQ (reference sequence). The V end lost 4 bases, the J end lost 6 bases, and 10 bases lay between the germline ends.

In its sample, this clonotype was seen a few times. The chain employs TRBV12-3 or TRBV12-4 and TRBJ2-5; TRBD1 aligns across 7 bases. The CDR3 is 15 residues long. V lost 1 base to trimming and J lost 6 bases; unmatched junction nucleotides: 8. The CDR3 reads CASSLDRGEKKTQYF. Here the CDR3 DNA reads TGTGCCAGCAGTTTAGACAGGGGAGAAAAGAAGACCCAGTACTTC.

In this sample, this clonotype turned up many times. The CDR3 bases are TGTGCCAGCAGTTTAAGAGATACAATTTACAATGAGCAGTTCTTC. This codes for CASSLRDTIYNEQFF. The genes are TRBV28 and TRBJ2-1, with D unresolved. The length of the CDR3 is 15 residues. The germline V and J ends were trimmed by 2 bases and 4 bases, with 12 bases remaining between them. CDR1 and CDR2 from the germline V gene are MDHEN and SYDVKM.

This clonotype was detected ten times or more. The chain uses TRBV6-1 and TRBJ2-2, with 10 bases lining up with TRBD1. Looked up from germline, CDR1 is MNHNS and CDR2 is SASEGT. This CDR3 contains 14 residues. Germline trimming cut 7 bases from V and 5 bases from J; bases unmatched to any gene: 4. The DNA for the CDR3 is TGTGCCAGCAACGACAGGGGGCGGACCGGGGAGCTGTTTTTT. It translates to CASNDRGRTGELFF.

This clonotype has a count of ten or more. This chain uses TRBV24-1 with TRBJ2-7; the match to TRBD2 covers 7 bases. V lost 4 bases and J lost 4; bases outside the gene matches: 3. This CDR3 is built from 13 residues. Germline assignment: CDR1 KGHDR and CDR2 SFDVKD. The CDR3 protein is CATSDSGGYEQYF. The CDR3 DNA sequence: TGTGCCACCAGTGACTCGGGGGGATACGAGCAGTACTTC.